Listed here is a single T cell receptor (beta chain). Its antigen remains unknown. The data belong to a study of cytomegalovirus exposure and HLA in healthy donors. Germline V gene sequence: CDR1 MNHEY, CDR2 SMNVEV (reference sequence). V lost 0 bases and J 3 bases, leaving 9 bases between the germline ends. There are 14 residues in the CDR3. Study-wide results and caveats: The authors enumerated around 150 TCR beta chains as linked to cytomegalovirus. Judged likely to be a sequencing artifact was a cluster of highly shared sequence variants. A later analysis appeared to link common viral pathogens to several of the most significant clusters. Earlier analysis found most TCR beta V segments productive about 87% or about 30% of the time.

Primers included in the PCR were 60 Vbeta and 13 Jbeta primers. The assay was immunoSEQ multiplex PCR, and TCRdb's table has in-frame clones only and misses some. This table has roughly 120,000 clones, around 76% appearing once. V usage is TRBV27 and J usage is TRBJ2-7, with D unresolved. The receptor was isolated from a man aged 60 to 69 in good health and CMV-seropositive. Sequencing input: PBMCs. CDR3 sequence reads: CASSLSRSVYEQYF. CDR3 bases: TGTGCCAGCAGTTTATCCAGGTCGGTCTACGAGCAGTACTTC.